The 15 T cell receptor beta chains presented below share a single source sample, sequenced in a study of blood T cell repertoires in COVID-19. Clones were read by immunoSEQ multiplex PCR, and TCRdb kept only the in-frame ones, dropping some. This table holds around 88,000 clones, roughly 80% found once. The sequenced sample was peripheral blood. These receptors were taken from a man aged 55 to 69 with acute or convalescent COVID-19.

The chain has TRBV11-3 and TRBJ1-6; no definite D call. Germline lookup yields CDR1 SGHNT and CDR2 YENEEA. This CDR3 contains 16 residues. Trimming stripped 5 bases from V and 7 bases from J, with 18 bases between. The CDR3 sequence is CASSQYRGKRNSPLHF. The CDR3 DNA follows: TGTGCCAGCAGCCAATATAGAGGAAAGCGCAATTCACCCCTCCACTTT.

The chain combines TRBV21-1 with TRBJ1-1. TRBV21-1 is a pseudogene segment. The CDR3 is 14 residues long. CDR3 region: CASSNGKIATEAFF. The CDR3 DNA follows: TGTGCCAGCAGCAACGGGAAGATAGCCACTGAAGCTTTCTTT.

This chain uses TRBV24-1 with TRBJ2-1, with D possibly matching TRBD1 (5 bases). Germline V CDR1 and CDR2: KGHDR, SFDVKD. The CDR3 is made up of 16 amino acids. Trimming left V 3 bases short and J 5 bases short, with 16 bases between. The DNA for the CDR3 is TGTGCCACCAGTGATCCGGCGGACAACCCAGACAATGAGCAGTTCTTC. Amino acid sequence: CATSDPADNPDNEQFF.

The rearrangement links TRBV6-5 to TRBJ1-5; a weak D match, TRBD1 (6 bases). V lost 6 bases, J lost 6 bases, and 18 bases lay in between. Germline V gene sequence: CDR1 MNHEY, CDR2 SVGAGI. This CDR3 region has 15 residues. The CDR3 loop is CASSRGRGGGQPQHF. As DNA, the CDR3 is TGTGCCAGCAGCCGCGGCAGGGGAGGGGGTCAGCCCCAGCATTTT.

CDR3 DNA: TGTGCCAGTAATCCAGGGGGGAATCAGCCCCAGCATTTT. Amino acid sequence: CASNPGGNQPQHF. The chain joins TRBV19 to TRBJ1-5, with 7 bases matching TRBD1. The CDR3 loop spans 13 amino acids. Germline assignment: CDR1 LNHDA and CDR2 SQIVND (reference sequence). Trimming at V came to 7 bases and at J to 4 bases, leaving 4 bases not matched to a gene.

The chain links TRBV2 to TRBJ1-5, with 9 bases identical to TRBD1. The CDR3 covers 16 residues. The germline gives CDR1 SNHLY, CDR2 FYNNEI. J lost 2 bases, V lost 6 bases, and 8 bases had no gene match. In DNA form, the CDR3 reads TGTGCCAGCAGACTCGGCCGGGACAGGGGCAATCAGCCCCAGCATTTT. Its translation is CASRLGRDRGNQPQHF.

The gene calls are TRBV6-1 and TRBJ2-2; tentatively, D is TRBD2 (7 bases). Germline V lookup: CDR1 MNHNS, CDR2 SASEGT. Trimming took 3 bases from V and 6 from J, leaving 11 bases between them. This CDR3 is 14 amino acids long. The CDR3 is CASSDLGGPGELFF. CDR3 DNA: TGTGCCAGCAGTGATCTGGGGGGGCCCGGGGAGCTGTTTTTT.

V usage is TRBV5-6 and J usage is TRBJ2-3, with 10 bases matching TRBD2. This CDR3 has 15 amino acids. The V and J ends lost 2 bases and 5 bases, in that order; junction bases with no gene match: 5. Looked up from germline, CDR1 is SGHDT and CDR2 is YYEEEE. The CDR3 loop is CASSFKLAGLDTQYF. DNA of the CDR3: TGTGCCAGCAGCTTTAAACTAGCGGGGTTAGATACGCAGTATTTT.

This clone was recorded many times. The gene calls are TRBV5-6 and TRBJ2-4; tentatively, D is TRBD2 (5 bases). With 4 bases removed from V and 0 bases from J, the gap between germline ends came to 11 bases. CDR1 is SGHDT and CDR2 is YYEEEE in the germline V gene. The CDR3 extends over 15 amino acids. CDR3 sequence (DNA): TGTGCCAGCAGCGGCGACGGGAAAGCCAAAAACATTCAGTACTTC. This codes for CASSGDGKAKNIQYF. The complete variable domain, with remaining parts taken from reference TRBV5-6 and TRBJ2-4, reads DAGVTQSPTHLIKTRGQQVTLRCSPKSGHDTVSWYQQALGQGPQFIFQYYEEEERQRGNFPDRFSGHQFPNYSSELNVNALLLGDSALYLCASSGDGKAKNIQYFGAGTRLSVL.

The chain has TRBV7-2 and TRBJ2-7; a possible D gene is TRBD2 (6 bases). Germline V gives CDR1 SGHTA, CDR2 FQGNSA. The CDR3 totals 16 residues. The V end was cut by 1 base, the J end by 7 bases, with 20 bases between. This CDR3 is CASSLVGGTLGPEQYF. The DNA of the CDR3 is TGTGCCAGCAGCTTAGTGGGCGGGACCCTCGGTCCGGAGCAGTACTTC.

This chain links TRBV6-2 or TRBV6-3 with TRBJ2-1; TRBD2 matches at 8 bases. The trim removed 6 bases at V and 2 bases at J, leaving 9 bases unmatched. Germline loops: CDR1 MNHEY, CDR2 SVGEGT. The CDR3 has 16 residues. The CDR3 nucleotides read TGTGCCAGCAGCCATTCCGGGACTAGTGCCTACAATGAGCAGTTCTTC. This encodes CASSHSGTSAYNEQFF.

The CDR3 sequence: CASSAGRDRGFLSSNQPQHF. CDR3 bases: TGTGCCAGTAGTGCTGGCCGGGACAGGGGATTCCTAAGTAGCAATCAGCCCCAGCATTTT. The genes are TRBV19 and TRBJ1-5; TRBD1 agrees at 10 bases. The germline CDR1 and CDR2 sequences are LNHDA and SQIVND (reference sequence). The CDR3 consists of 20 residues. Trimming removed 5 bases from V and 0 bases from J; junction bases left unmatched: 16.

V is TRBV3-1 (or the pseudogene TRBV3-2) and J is TRBJ1-2; D is unresolved. The CDR3 extends over 13 amino acids. Germline CDR1 is LGHDT and CDR2 is YNNKEL (reference sequence). Trimming cost V 3 bases and J 7 bases, with 12 bases left between them. CDR3 protein: CASSHRGIGGYTF. The CDR3 DNA sequence: TGTGCCAGCAGCCATCGGGGTATCGGTGGCTACACCTTC.

The chain couples TRBV19 to TRBJ2-3; D unresolved. V dropped 6 bases and J dropped 2 bases, with 6 bases sitting between them. The germline V gene encodes CDR1 LNHDA and CDR2 SQIVND (reference sequence). CDR3 length equals 12 residues. In nucleotides, the CDR3 is TGTGCCAGTAGAAGCGACACAGATACGCAGTATTTT. Protein sequence: CASRSDTDTQYF.

This chain joins TRBV2 and TRBJ1-1; no firm D call. The germline gives CDR1 SNHLY, CDR2 FYNNEI. The CDR3 contains 14 residues. V shed 5 bases and J shed 9 bases, with 19 bases lying between them. CDR3 bases: TGTGCCAGCAGTCGAGACATTGCCCTCAACCAAGCTTTCTTT. Its protein is CASSRDIALNQAFF.